The 16 T cell receptor beta chains given below trace back to one sample, sequenced in a study of cytomegalovirus exposure and HLA in healthy donors. A multiplex PCR was run with 60 Vbeta primers and 13 Jbeta primers. Sequencing was performed with immunoSEQ multiplex PCR; in TCRdb, only in-frame clones are kept and a portion is missing. The data hold roughly 93,000 clones, with 80% observed a single time. Input material: PBMCs. The receptors come from a man aged 25-45 years in good health and CMV-seronegative.

The V gene is TRBV19, the J gene TRBJ1-3, with D maybe TRBD1 (6 bases). V gave up 7 bases and J gave up 0 bases, with 13 bases separating them. Germline V gene lookup returns CDR1 LNHDA and CDR2 SQIVND (reference sequence). The CDR3 loop spans 15 amino acids. In DNA form, the CDR3 reads TGTGCCAGTAAAACAGGGATCTTCTCTGGAAACACCATATATTTT. Translation gives CASKTGIFSGNTIYF.

The chain employs TRBV10-3 and TRBJ1-1; the match to TRBD1 covers 9 bases. From germline, CDR1 is ENHRY and CDR2 SYGVKD. This CDR3 spans 12 amino acids. V dropped 11 bases and J dropped 2; count of bases not matched to a gene: 3. CDR3 region: CAAGQGNTEAFF. The CDR3 nucleotides are TGTGCCGCGGGACAGGGAAACACTGAAGCTTTCTTT.

The sample holds one count of this clone. The chain links TRBV5-6 to TRBJ1-1, with D hard to call. CDR1 is SGHDT, CDR2 YYEEEE, per germline. With 1 base removed from V and 7 bases from J, the gap between germline ends came to 8 bases. This CDR3 has 12 residues. This CDR3 is CASSLTGIEAFF. The CDR3 DNA sequence: TGTGCCAGCAGCTTGACGGGGATTGAAGCTTTCTTT.

The chain carries TRBV5-1 and TRBJ2-7; D remains ambiguous. The CDR3 has 11 amino acids. Trimming left V 4 bases short and J 6 bases short, with 8 bases between. CDR1 is SGHRS and CDR2 is YFSETQ in the germline V gene. The CDR3 DNA reads as TGCGCCAGCAGCGAGCAAAGCGAGCAGTACTTC. Encoded protein: CASSEQSEQYF.

The chain links TRBV6-5 to TRBJ2-7; TRBD1 agrees at 7 bases. The V segment lost 2 bases and the J segment 3 bases; nucleotides outside the gene matches: 4. This CDR3 region has 14 residues. CDR1 and CDR2 (germline): MNHEY, SVGAGI. This CDR3 is CASSYTGESYEQYF. Written as DNA, the CDR3 is TGTGCCAGCAGTTACACAGGGGAGAGCTACGAGCAGTACTTC.

This clone has just a few counts. This CDR3 is CASSEEAGGPNEQFF. The DNA for the CDR3 is TGTGCCAGCAGTGAAGAGGCGGGGGGGCCGAATGAGCAGTTCTTC. V usage is TRBV6-4 and J usage is TRBJ2-1; 9 bases are a match to TRBD2. V trimming: 3 bases; J trimming: 7 bases; junction bases outside the gene matches: 7. The length of the CDR3 is 15 residues. Germline V lookup: CDR1 MRHNA, CDR2 SNTAGT.

This chain connects TRBV9 to TRBJ2-2; weak D call: TRBD2 (5 bases). The V end was cut by 0 bases, the J end by 6 bases, with 6 bases between. The V gene's germline CDR1 is SGDLS and CDR2 YYNGEE. The CDR3 has 13 amino acids. Here the CDR3 reads CASSVGRPGELFF. The CDR3 region has the DNA TGTGCCAGCAGCGTAGGGAGGCCCGGGGAGCTGTTTTTT.

To note about this clone: At one boundary the junction diverges from the germline segment, which might be a read error. The chain uses TRBV19 and TRBJ1-2, with a weak D call TRBD1 (6 bases). Germline V CDR1 and CDR2: LNHDA, SQIVND (reference sequence). This CDR3 region has 14 residues. Here the CDR3 reads CASTSSERGGGCTF. The CDR3 bases are TGTGCCAGTACCTCCTCCGAGCGAGGTGGGGGCTGCACCTTC.

The chain combines TRBV11-3 with TRBJ2-1, with TRBD2 identical over 16 bases. The trim removed 5 bases at V and 7 bases at J, leaving 8 bases unmatched. Per germline, CDR1 SGHNT and CDR2 YENEEA. This CDR3 is 17 amino acids long. CDR3 protein: CASSRRGTSGGANEQFF. In DNA form, the CDR3 reads TGTGCCAGCAGCCGGAGGGGGACTAGCGGGGGGGCAAATGAGCAGTTCTTC.

The chain recombines TRBV5-5 with TRBJ2-7; a possible D gene is TRBD1 (5 bases). The germline V and J ends were trimmed by 4 bases and 2 bases, with 16 bases remaining between them. Per germline, CDR1 SGHKS and CDR2 YYEKEE (reference sequence). CDR3 size: 15 residues. In nucleotides, the CDR3 is TGTGCCAGCAGCCTACTACCACAGGATGCCTACGAGCAGTACTTC. This encodes CASSLLPQDAYEQYF.

In regard to this clone: An end of the junction differs from the germline gene, which may be a read error. The chain recombines TRBV5-6 with TRBJ2-4, with 8 bases matching TRBD1. This CDR3 is built from 15 residues. Germline values: CDR1 SGHDT, CDR2 YYEEEE. The CDR3 protein is CASSLAPGQAHIVLF. CDR3 coding DNA: TGTGCCAGCAGCTTGGCCCCGGGACAGGCCCACATAGTTTTATTC.

The rearrangement links TRBV4-2 to TRBJ2-2, with a weak D call TRBD1 (6 bases). Germline V lookup: CDR1 LGHNA, CDR2 YNFKEQ. V lost 0 bases, J lost 5 bases, and 10 bases lay in between. The CDR3 is 15 residues long. CDR3: CASSQDWTETGELFF. The CDR3 bases are TGTGCCAGCAGCCAAGATTGGACAGAGACCGGGGAGCTGTTTTTT.

The rearrangement links TRBV30 to TRBJ2-5; no firm D call. CDR1 is GTSNPN and CDR2 is SVGIG in the germline V gene (reference sequence). V dropped 1 base and J dropped 5 bases, with 5 bases sitting between them. This CDR3 has 11 residues. CDR3 protein: CAWSAVETQYF. The CDR3 nucleotides are TGTGCCTGGAGTGCGGTGGAGACCCAGTACTTC.

The rearrangement joins TRBV9 to TRBJ2-6, with TRBD2 matching over 13 bases. The CDR3 contains 20 residues. CDR1 and CDR2 from the germline V gene are SGDLS and YYNGEE. V was clipped by 0 bases and J by 0 bases; unmatched bases: 6. The CDR3 sequence is CASSVVTSGRVFSGANVLTF. CDR3 nucleotide sequence: TGTGCCAGCAGCGTAGTAACTAGCGGGAGGGTATTCTCTGGGGCCAACGTCCTGACTTTC.

The chain joins TRBV7-3 to TRBJ2-1, with 8 bases matching TRBD1. The junction had 5 bases not matched to a gene; V was cut back by 5 bases and J by 5 bases. This CDR3 has 14 residues. The germline CDR1 and CDR2 sequences are SGHTA and FQGTGA. The CDR3 protein is CASSLDRVNNEQFF. CDR3 nucleotide sequence: TGTGCCAGCAGCCTGGACAGGGTAAACAATGAGCAGTTCTTC.

J is TRBJ2-5 and V is TRBV29-1; 7 bases agree with TRBD1. CDR1 is SQVTM and CDR2 is ANQGSEA in the germline V gene. V lost 6 bases, J lost 1 base, and 2 bases stayed unmatched. The CDR3 totals 12 residues. The CDR3 sequence: CSVGQPQETQYF. CDR3 coding DNA: TGCAGCGTGGGACAGCCCCAAGAGACCCAGTACTTC. The variable domain in full, completed from reference TRBV29-1 and TRBJ2-5, reads SAVISQKPSRDICQRGTSLTIQCQVDSQVTMMFWYRQQPGQSLTLIATANQGSEATYESGFVIDKFPISRPNLTFSTLTVSNMSPEDSSIYLCSVGQPQETQYFGPGTRLLVL.